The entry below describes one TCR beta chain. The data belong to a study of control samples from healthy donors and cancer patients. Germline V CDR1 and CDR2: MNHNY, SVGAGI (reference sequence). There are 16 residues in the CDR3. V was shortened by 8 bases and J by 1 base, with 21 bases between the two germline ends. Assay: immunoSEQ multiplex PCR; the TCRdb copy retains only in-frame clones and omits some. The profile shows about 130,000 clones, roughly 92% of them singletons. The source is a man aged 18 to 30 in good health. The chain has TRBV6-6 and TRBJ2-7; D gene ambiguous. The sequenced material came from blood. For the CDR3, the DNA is TGTGCCAGCGGACCATCGTTGGGCTGGGGATCCTACGAGCAGTACTTC. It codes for CASGPSLGWGSYEQYF.